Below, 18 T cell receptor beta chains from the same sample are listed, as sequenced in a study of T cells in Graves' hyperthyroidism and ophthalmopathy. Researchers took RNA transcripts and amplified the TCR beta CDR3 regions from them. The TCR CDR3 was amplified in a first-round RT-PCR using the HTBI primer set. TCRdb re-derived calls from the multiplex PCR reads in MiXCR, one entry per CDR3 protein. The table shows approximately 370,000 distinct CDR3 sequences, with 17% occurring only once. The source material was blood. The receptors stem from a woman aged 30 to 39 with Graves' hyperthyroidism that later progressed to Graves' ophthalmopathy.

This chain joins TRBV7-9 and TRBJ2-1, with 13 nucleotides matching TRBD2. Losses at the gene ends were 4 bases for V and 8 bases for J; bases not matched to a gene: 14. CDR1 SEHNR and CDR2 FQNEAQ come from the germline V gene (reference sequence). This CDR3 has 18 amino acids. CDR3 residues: CASSSWLGLAGEMDEQFF. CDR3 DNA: TGTGCCAGCAGCTCCTGGCTAGGACTAGCGGGAGAAATGGATGAGCAGTTCTTC.

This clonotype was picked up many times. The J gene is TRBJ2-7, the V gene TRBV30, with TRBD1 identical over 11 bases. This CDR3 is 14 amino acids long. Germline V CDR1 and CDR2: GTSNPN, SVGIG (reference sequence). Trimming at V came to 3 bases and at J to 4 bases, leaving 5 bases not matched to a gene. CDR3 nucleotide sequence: TGTGCCTGGAGCGCCGGGACAGGGGGTTACGAGCAGTACTTC. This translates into CAWSAGTGGYEQYF.

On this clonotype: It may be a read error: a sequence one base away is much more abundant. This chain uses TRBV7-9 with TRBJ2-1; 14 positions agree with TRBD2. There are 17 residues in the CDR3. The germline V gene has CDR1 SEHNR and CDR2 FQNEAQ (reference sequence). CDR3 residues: CASSPTSGRASYNQQFF. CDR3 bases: TGTGCCAGCAGCCCGACTAGCGGGAGGGCCTCCTACAATCAGCAGTTCTTC.

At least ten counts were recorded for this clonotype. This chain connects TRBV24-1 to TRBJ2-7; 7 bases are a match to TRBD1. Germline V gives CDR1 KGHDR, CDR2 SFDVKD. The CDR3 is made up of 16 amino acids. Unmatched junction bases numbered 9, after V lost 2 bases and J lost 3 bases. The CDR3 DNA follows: TGTGCCACCAGTGATTCCGGGACAGCTCCTTTCTACGAGCAGTACTTC. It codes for CATSDSGTAPFYEQYF.

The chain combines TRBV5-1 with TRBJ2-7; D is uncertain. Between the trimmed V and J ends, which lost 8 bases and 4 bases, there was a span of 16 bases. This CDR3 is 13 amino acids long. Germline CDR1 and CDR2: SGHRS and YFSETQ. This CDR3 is CASALMPSYEQYF. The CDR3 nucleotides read TGCGCCAGTGCTCTAATGCCCTCTTACGAGCAGTACTTC.

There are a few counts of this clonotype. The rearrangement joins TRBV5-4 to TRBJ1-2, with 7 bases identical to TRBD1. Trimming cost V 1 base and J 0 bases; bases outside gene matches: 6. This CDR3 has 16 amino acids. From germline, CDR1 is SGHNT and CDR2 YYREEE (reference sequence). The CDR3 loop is CASSLSYRGPNYGYTF. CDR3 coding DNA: TGTGCCAGCAGCTTGTCCTACAGGGGACCTAACTATGGCTACACCTTC.

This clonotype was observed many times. The CDR3 DNA is TGTGCCAGCAGCCTTAGCGGGGGGGGACAAGAGACCCAGTACTTC. The encoded protein is CASSLSGGGQETQYF. This chain links TRBV6-1 with TRBJ2-5; TRBD2 matches 11 bases. This CDR3 has 15 amino acids. Germline V gene data show CDR1 as MNHNS and CDR2 as SASEGT. Trimming removed 6 bases from V and 2 bases from J; junction bases left unmatched: 5.

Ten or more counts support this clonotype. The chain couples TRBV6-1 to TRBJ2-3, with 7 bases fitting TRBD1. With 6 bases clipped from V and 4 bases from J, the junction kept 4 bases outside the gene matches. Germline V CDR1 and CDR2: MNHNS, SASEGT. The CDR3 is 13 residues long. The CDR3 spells CASRTGSSDTQYF. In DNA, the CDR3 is TGTGCCAGCAGGACAGGGAGTTCAGATACGCAGTATTTT.

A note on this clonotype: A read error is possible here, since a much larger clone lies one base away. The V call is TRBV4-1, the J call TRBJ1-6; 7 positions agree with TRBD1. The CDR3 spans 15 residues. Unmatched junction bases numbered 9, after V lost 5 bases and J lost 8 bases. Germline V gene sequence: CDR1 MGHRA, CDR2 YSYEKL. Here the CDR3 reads CASSKNRGGDSPLHF. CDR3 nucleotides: TGCGCCAGCAGCAAGAACAGGGGCGGTGATTCACCCCTCCACTTT.

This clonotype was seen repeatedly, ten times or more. As DNA, the CDR3 is TGTGCCAGTAGTCTGTCGGGACCCTATGGATCACCCCTCCACTTT. It yields the protein CASSLSGPYGSPLHF. V is TRBV19 and J is TRBJ1-6; D might be TRBD1 (5 bases). Germline V lookup: CDR1 LNHDA, CDR2 SQIVND (reference sequence). The V gene lost 5 bases and the J gene lost 10 bases, with 18 bases spanning the gap. CDR3 length: 15 amino acids.

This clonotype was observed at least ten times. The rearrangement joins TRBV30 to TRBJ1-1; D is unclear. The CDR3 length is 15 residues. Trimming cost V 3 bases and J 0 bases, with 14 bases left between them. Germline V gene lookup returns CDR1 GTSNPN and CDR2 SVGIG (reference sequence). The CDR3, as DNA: TGTGCCTGGAGGCGATTCAGTAACATGAACACTGAAGCTTTCTTT. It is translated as CAWRRFSNMNTEAFF. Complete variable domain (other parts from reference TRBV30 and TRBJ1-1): SQTIHQWPATLVQPVGSPLSLECTVEGTSNPNLYWYRQAAGRGLQLLFYSVGIGQISSEVPQNLSASRPQDRQFILSSKKLLLSDSGFYLCAWRRFSNMNTEAFFGQGTRLTVV.

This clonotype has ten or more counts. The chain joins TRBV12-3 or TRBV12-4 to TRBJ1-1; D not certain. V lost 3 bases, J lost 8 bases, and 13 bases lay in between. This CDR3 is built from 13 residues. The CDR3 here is CASSLGLKAEAFF. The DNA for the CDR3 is TGTGCCAGCAGTTTGGGGTTAAAGGCAGAAGCTTTCTTT.

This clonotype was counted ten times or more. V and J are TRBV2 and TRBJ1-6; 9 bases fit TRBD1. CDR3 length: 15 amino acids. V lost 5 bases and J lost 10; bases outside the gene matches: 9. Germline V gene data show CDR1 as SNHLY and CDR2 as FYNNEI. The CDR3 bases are TGTGCCAGCAGTCCCCAAGGGACAGGGAAATCACCCCTCCACTTT. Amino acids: CASSPQGTGKSPLHF.

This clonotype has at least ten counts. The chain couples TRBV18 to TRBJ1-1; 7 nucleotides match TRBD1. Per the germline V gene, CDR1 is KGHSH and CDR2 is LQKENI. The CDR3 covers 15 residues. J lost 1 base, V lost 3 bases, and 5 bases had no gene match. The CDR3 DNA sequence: TGTGCCAGCTCACCGTCGGGACAGCGGAACACTGAAGCTTTCTTT. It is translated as CASSPSGQRNTEAFF.

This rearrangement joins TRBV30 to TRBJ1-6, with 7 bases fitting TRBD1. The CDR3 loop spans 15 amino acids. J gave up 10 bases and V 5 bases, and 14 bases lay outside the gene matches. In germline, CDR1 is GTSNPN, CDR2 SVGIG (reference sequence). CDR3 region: CAWGLPDRLLSPLHF. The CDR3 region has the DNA TGTGCCTGGGGACTCCCGGACAGGTTACTATCACCCCTCCACTTT.

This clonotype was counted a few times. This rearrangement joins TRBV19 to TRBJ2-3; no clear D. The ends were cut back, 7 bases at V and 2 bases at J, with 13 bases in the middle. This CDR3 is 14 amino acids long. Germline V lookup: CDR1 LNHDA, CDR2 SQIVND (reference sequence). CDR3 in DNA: TGTGCCAGTAAAGTAGGCGGATCCACAGATACGCAGTATTTT. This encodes CASKVGGSTDTQYF.

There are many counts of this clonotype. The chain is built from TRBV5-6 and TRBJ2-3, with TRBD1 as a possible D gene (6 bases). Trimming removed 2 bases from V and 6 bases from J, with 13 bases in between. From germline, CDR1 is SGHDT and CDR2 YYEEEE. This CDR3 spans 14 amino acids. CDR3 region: CASSLWGRKDTQYF. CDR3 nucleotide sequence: TGTGCCAGCAGCTTATGGGGGCGCAAGGATACGCAGTATTTT.

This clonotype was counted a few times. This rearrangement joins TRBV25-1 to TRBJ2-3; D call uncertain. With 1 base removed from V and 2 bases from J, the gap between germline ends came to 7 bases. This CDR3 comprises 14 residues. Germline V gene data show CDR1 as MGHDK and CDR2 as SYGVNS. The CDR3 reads CASSESRATDTQYF. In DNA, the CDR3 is TGTGCCAGCAGTGAATCTCGGGCCACAGATACGCAGTATTTT.